The T cell receptor (beta chain) under discussion was sequenced for a study of T cell changes during pregnancy in multiple sclerosis. Assay: immunoSEQ multiplex PCR; the TCRdb copy retains only in-frame clones and omits some. The sample lists about 92,000 clones, 90% to 95% occurring once. V lost 2 bases and J 6 bases, leaving 11 bases between the germline ends. This CDR3 comprises 14 residues. Germline assignment: CDR1 MGHRA and CDR2 YSYEKL. The receptor comes from a female donor with multiple sclerosis, enrolled in a pregnancy study. The sample in question was peripheral blood, obtained in the first trimester of pregnancy. This chain connects TRBV4-1 to TRBJ2-1; a weak D match, TRBD2 (5 bases). Here the CDR3 reads CASSQYERVNEQFF. Here the CDR3 DNA reads TGCGCCAGCAGCCAATACGAGAGGGTCAATGAGCAGTTCTTC.